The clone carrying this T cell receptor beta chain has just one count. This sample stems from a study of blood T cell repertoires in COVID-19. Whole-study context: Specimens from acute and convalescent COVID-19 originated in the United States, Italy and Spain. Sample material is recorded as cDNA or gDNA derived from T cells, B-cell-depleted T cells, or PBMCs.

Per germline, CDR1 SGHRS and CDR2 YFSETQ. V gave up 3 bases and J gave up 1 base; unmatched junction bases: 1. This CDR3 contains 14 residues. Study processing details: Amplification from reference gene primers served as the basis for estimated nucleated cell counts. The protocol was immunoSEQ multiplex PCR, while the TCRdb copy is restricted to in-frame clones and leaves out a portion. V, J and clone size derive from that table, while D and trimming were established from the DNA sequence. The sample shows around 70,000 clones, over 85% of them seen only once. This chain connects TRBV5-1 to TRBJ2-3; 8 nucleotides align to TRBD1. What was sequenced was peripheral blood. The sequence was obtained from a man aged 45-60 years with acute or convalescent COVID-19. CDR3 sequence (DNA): TGCGCCAGCAGCTCGACAGGGGGCACAGATACGCAGTATTTT. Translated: CASSSTGGTDTQYF.